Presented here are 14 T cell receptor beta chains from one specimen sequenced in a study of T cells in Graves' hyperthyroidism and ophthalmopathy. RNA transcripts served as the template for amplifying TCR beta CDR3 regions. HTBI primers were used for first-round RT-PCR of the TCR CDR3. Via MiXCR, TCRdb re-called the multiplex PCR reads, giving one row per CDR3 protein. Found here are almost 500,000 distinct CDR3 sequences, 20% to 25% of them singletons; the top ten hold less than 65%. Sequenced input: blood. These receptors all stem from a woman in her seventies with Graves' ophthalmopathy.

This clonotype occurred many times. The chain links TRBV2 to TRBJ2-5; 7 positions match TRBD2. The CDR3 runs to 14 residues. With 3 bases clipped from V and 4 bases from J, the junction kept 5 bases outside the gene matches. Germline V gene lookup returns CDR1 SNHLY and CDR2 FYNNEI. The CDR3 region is CASSDGAGVETQYF. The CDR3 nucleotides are TGTGCCAGCAGTGACGGGGCGGGAGTAGAGACCCAGTACTTC.

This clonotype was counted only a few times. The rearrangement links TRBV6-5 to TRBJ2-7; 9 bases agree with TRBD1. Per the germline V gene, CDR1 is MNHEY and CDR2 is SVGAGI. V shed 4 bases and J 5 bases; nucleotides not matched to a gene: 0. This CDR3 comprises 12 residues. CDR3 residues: CASSWTGDEQYF. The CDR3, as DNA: TGTGCCAGCAGTTGGACAGGGGACGAGCAGTACTTC.

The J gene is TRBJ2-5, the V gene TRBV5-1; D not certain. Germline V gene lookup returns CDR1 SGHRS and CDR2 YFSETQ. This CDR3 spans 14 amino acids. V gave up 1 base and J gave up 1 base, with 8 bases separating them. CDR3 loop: CASSLRDRQETQYF. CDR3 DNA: TGCGCCAGCAGCTTGCGCGACCGCCAAGAGACCCAGTACTTC.

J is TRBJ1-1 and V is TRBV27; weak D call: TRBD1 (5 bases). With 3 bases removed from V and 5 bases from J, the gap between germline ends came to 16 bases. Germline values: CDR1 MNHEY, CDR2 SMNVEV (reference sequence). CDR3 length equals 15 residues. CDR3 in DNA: TGTGCCAGCAGTTTCATTTCTGGGCGGGGGACTGAAGCTTTCTTT. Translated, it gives CASSFISGRGTEAFF.

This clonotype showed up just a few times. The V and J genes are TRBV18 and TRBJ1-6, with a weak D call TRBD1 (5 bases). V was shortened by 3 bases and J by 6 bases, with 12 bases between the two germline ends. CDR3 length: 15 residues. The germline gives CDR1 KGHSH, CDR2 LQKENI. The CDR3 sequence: CASSPRQSFNSPLHF. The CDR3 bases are TGTGCCAGCTCACCTCGACAGAGTTTTAATTCACCCCTCCACTTT.

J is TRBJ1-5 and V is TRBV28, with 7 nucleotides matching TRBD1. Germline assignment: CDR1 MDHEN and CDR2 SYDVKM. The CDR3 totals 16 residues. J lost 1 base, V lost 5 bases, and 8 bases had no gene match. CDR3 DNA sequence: TGTGCCAGCAGTGCGCGTCAGGGGGGAAGCAATCAGCCCCAGCATTTT. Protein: CASSARQGGSNQPQHF.

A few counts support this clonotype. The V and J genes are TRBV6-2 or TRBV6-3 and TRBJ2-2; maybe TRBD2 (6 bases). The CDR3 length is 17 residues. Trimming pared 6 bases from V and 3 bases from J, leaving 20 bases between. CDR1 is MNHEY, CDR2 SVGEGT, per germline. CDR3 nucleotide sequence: TGTGCCAGCAGCTTGGTCCGGGACTCCGCTTACACCGGGGAGCTGTTTTTT. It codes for CASSLVRDSAYTGELFF.

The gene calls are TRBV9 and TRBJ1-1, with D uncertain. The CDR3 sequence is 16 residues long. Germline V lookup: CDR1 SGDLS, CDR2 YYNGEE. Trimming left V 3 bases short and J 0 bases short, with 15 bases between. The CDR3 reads CASSGPLSGMNTEAFF. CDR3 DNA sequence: TGTGCCAGCAGCGGCCCATTGTCGGGGATGAACACTGAAGCTTTCTTT. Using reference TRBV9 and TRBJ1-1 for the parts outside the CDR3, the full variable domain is DSGVTQTPKHLITATGQRVTLRCSPRSGDLSVYWYQQSLDQGLQFLIQYYNGEERAKGNILERFSAQQFPDLHSELNLSSLELGDSALYFCASSGPLSGMNTEAFFGQGTRLTVV.

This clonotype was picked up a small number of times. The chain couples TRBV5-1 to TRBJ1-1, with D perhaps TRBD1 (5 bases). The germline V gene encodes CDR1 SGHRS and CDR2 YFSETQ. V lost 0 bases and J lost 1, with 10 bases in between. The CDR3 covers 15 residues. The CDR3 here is CASSLGGNPNTEAFF. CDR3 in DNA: TGCGCCAGCAGCTTGGGGGGCAACCCGAACACTGAAGCTTTCTTT.

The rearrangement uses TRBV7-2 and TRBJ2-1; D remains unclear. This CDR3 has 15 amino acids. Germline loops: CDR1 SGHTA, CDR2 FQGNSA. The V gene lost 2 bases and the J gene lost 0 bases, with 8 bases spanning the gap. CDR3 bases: TGTGCCAGCAGCTTAACCTTTAGCTCCTACAATGAGCAGTTCTTC. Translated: CASSLTFSSYNEQFF.

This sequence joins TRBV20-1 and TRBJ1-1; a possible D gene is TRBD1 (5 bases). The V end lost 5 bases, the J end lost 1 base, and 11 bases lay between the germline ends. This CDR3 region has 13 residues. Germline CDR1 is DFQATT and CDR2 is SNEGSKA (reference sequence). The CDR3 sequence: CSASRTTNTEAFF. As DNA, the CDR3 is TGCAGTGCTTCTAGGACAACGAACACTGAAGCTTTCTTT.

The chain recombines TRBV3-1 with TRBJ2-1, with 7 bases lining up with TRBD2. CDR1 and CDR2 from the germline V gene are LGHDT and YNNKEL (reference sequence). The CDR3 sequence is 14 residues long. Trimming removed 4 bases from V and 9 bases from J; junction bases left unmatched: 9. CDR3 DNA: TGTGCCAGCAGCCCCTTAGGACTAGAGTTTGAGCAGTTCTTC. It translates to CASSPLGLEFEQFF.

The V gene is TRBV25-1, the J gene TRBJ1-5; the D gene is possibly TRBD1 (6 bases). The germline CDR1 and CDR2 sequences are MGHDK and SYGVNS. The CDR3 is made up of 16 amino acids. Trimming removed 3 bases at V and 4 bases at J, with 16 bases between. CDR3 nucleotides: TGTGCCAGCAGTGATCAGGGGACTCAGGGAAATCAGCCCCAGCATTTT. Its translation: CASSDQGTQGNQPQHF.

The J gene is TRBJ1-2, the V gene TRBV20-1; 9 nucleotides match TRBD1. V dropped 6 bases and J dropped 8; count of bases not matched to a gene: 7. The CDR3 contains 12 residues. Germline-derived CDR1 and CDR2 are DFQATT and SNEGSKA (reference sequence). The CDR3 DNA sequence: TGCAGTGCCCCGGACAGGGGTTTAGGCTACACCTTC. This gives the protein CSAPDRGLGYTF.